The rows below give T cell receptor beta chains drawn from one sample of a study of response to subunit inactivated influenza vaccine. MiXCR, run by TCRdb on the RT-PCR reads, gives a single entry per CDR3 protein. The data contain around 580,000 distinct CDR3 sequences, 10% to 15% of them singletons. The sequences come from PBMCs from blood, collected on the day of vaccination. The receptors here all came from a man in his fifties who received an inactivated influenza vaccine. CDR3s include the opening cysteine and the closing phenylalanine or tryptophan. The D gene is left open where the match is weak. The size entry is marked missing in some rows and otherwise reads once, few, many or a size class.

cdr3_aa: CAWRGGRNYEQYF
cdr3_nt: TGTGCCTGGAGAGGTGGCAGAAACTACGAGCAGTACTTC
cdr3_length: 13
j_call: TRBJ2-7
d_call: .
v_call: TRBV30
clone_size: .

cdr3_aa: CASSSPRRDRGNLPLHF
cdr3_nt: TGTGCCAGCAGTTCTCCGCGCCGGGACAGGGGTAATTTACCCCTCCACTTT
cdr3_length: 17
j_call: TRBJ1-6
d_call: TRBD1
v_call: TRBV28
clone_size: .

cdr3_aa: CATRGSGSYNEQFF
cdr3_nt: TGTGCCACTAGGGGGTCGGGGTCCTACAATGAGCAGTTCTTC
cdr3_length: 14
j_call: TRBJ2-1
d_call: .
v_call: TRBV24-1
clone_size: many

cdr3_aa: CASSPVGVGEQFF
cdr3_nt: TGTGCCAGCAGCCCTGTCGGGGTGGGTGAGCAGTTCTTC
cdr3_length: 13
j_call: TRBJ2-1
d_call: .
v_call: TRBV6-2/TRBV6-3
clone_size: .

cdr3_aa: CASSSIAGLQYF
cdr3_nt: TGCGCCAGCAGCAGTATAGCGGGACTGCAGTATTTT
cdr3_length: 12
j_call: TRBJ2-3
d_call: TRBD2
v_call: TRBV4-3
clone_size: few

cdr3_aa: CSATSPGLGAYEQYF
cdr3_nt: TGCAGTGCTACCTCTCCGGGACTAGGAGCCTACGAGCAGTACTTC
cdr3_length: 15
j_call: TRBJ2-7
d_call: TRBD2
v_call: TRBV20-1
clone_size: few

cdr3_aa: CASSPGGVNTDTQYF
cdr3_nt: TGTGCCAGCAGTCCAGGAGGGGTAAACACAGATACGCAGTATTTT
cdr3_length: 15
j_call: TRBJ2-3
d_call: .
v_call: TRBV7-9
clone_size: many

cdr3_aa: CASSLGDRITDTQYF
cdr3_nt: TGCGCCAGCAGCTTAGGGGACAGGATCACAGATACGCAGTATTTT
cdr3_length: 15
j_call: TRBJ2-3
d_call: TRBD1
v_call: TRBV5-1
clone_size: many

cdr3_aa: CASSQLGITDTQYF
cdr3_nt: TGCGCCAGCAGCCAGTTAGGGATCACAGATACGCAGTATTTT
cdr3_length: 14
j_call: TRBJ2-3
d_call: .
v_call: TRBV4-3
clone_size: few

cdr3_aa: CASSGGNNYEQYF
cdr3_nt: TGTGCCAGCAGCGGGGGGAATAACTACGAGCAGTACTTC
cdr3_length: 13
j_call: TRBJ2-7
d_call: .
v_call: TRBV7-2
clone_size: many

cdr3_aa: CASSQDLMTLYGYTF
cdr3_nt: TGTGCCAGCAGCCAAGATCTTATGACACTCTATGGCTACACCTTC
cdr3_length: 15
j_call: TRBJ1-2
d_call: .
v_call: TRBV4-2
clone_size: few

cdr3_aa: CASSWELVGPDTQYF
cdr3_nt: TGTGCCAGCAGCTGGGAGTTGGTGGGCCCCGATACGCAGTATTTT
cdr3_length: 15
j_call: TRBJ2-3
d_call: .
v_call: TRBV5-5
clone_size: few

cdr3_aa: CAISGTGGVSSYNEQFF
cdr3_nt: TGTGCCATCAGTGGGACAGGGGGCGTGAGCTCCTACAATGAGCAGTTCTTC
cdr3_length: 17
j_call: TRBJ2-1
d_call: TRBD1
v_call: TRBV10-3
clone_size: many

cdr3_aa: CASSNGRAGSYNEQFF
cdr3_nt: TGTGCCAGCTCGAACGGGAGGGCCGGTAGCTACAATGAGCAGTTCTTC
cdr3_length: 16
j_call: TRBJ2-1
d_call: TRBD2
v_call: TRBV7-8
clone_size: .

cdr3_aa: CASSPDRGREAFF
cdr3_nt: TGTGCCAGCAGTCCGGACAGGGGGCGTGAAGCTTTCTTT
cdr3_length: 13
j_call: TRBJ1-1
d_call: TRBD1
v_call: TRBV12-3/TRBV12-4
clone_size: few

cdr3_aa: CASSQLPGQGNEKLFF
cdr3_nt: TGCGCCAGCAGCCAGCTCCCGGGACAGGGGAATGAAAAACTGTTTTTT
cdr3_length: 16
j_call: TRBJ1-4
d_call: TRBD1
v_call: TRBV4-3
clone_size: many

cdr3_aa: CASLTGQGSYEQYF
cdr3_nt: TGTGCCAGCTTGACGGGACAGGGATCCTACGAGCAGTACTTC
cdr3_length: 14
j_call: TRBJ2-7
d_call: TRBD1
v_call: TRBV7-2
clone_size: .

cdr3_aa: CASSEDSPLHF
cdr3_nt: TGTGCCAGCAGTGAGGATTCACCCCTCCACTTT
cdr3_length: 11
j_call: TRBJ1-6
d_call: .
v_call: TRBV6-1
clone_size: few

cdr3_aa: CCARDYPPGGRVSDTQYF
cdr3_nt: TGCTGTGCTAGAGATTACCCCCCCGGGGGAAGGGTCTCAGATACGCAGTATTTT
cdr3_length: 18
j_call: TRBJ2-3
d_call: .
v_call: TRBV20-1
clone_size: .

cdr3_aa: CASSQGPSRDSGYGYTF
cdr3_nt: TGCGCCAGCAGCCAAGGGCCCTCCCGGGACAGCGGGTATGGCTACACCTTC
cdr3_length: 17
j_call: TRBJ1-2
d_call: TRBD1
v_call: TRBV4-1
clone_size: many

cdr3_aa: CASSPISRASGNTIYF
cdr3_nt: TGTGCCAGCAGCCCTATCAGCAGGGCGAGCGGAAACACCATATATTTT
cdr3_length: 16
j_call: TRBJ1-3
d_call: .
v_call: TRBV5-5
clone_size: many

cdr3_aa: CASSLGDGGANEQYF
cdr3_nt: TGTGCCAGCAGCTTAGGGGACGGGGGGGCCAACGAGCAGTACTTC
cdr3_length: 15
j_call: TRBJ2-7
d_call: TRBD2
v_call: TRBV7-2
clone_size: .